The clone carrying this T cell receptor (beta chain) was counted ten times or more. The record originates from a study of CD8 T cells in ankylosing spondylitis. This CDR3 contains 12 residues. Trimming left V 6 bases short and J 5 bases short, with 13 bases between. Germline V lookup: CDR1 SQVTM, CDR2 ANQGSEA. TCRdb itself ran the 5' RACE reads through MiXCR, one entry per CDR3 protein. Seen here are about 250,000 distinct CDR3 sequences, under 35% observed once, and the top ten hold about 4.2%. Sequences were obtained from blood, either unsorted or a sorted T cell fraction (not recorded which). The rearrangement joins TRBV29-1 to TRBJ2-5; D gene ambiguous. The receptor was derived from a male donor with ankylosing spondylitis or in good health (not recorded which). The CDR3 region has the DNA TGCAGCGTCCGGACGGATTTCGAGACCCAGTACTTC. Its protein product is CSVRTDFETQYF.